These 12 T cell receptor beta chains were all obtained from the same sample, sequenced in a study of T cell responses to AZD1222 COVID-19 vaccine (dated by TCRdb to 2020 to 2022). The sample's time point label, in plain terms: baseline before first vaccination. The treatment or condition tag for this specimen amounts to: meningococcal conjugate vaccine given as trial control. Library generation was performed with the immunoSEQ multiplex PCR assay. The immuneACCESS repertoire file appears here via TCRdb, limited to in-frame rearrangements. These files lack a portion of the clones; in checked studies, under half of the deficit traces to unresolved V genes, and the cause of the others is not known. This sample is represented by more than 95,000 clones; 80% to 90% of them were singletons. Roughly 10% of the sample belongs to the ten largest clones. The sample here was peripheral blood, taken on day 0 of MenACWY control vaccination. These receptors were collected from an adult in good health.

The chain is built from TRBV11-2 and TRBJ2-1, with 14 bases that match TRBD2. The CDR3 is 16 residues long. Germline CDR1 and CDR2: SGHAT and FQNNGV. Germline trimming cut 3 bases from V and 6 bases from J; bases unmatched to any gene: 4. The CDR3 DNA sequence: TGTGCCAGCAGCTTGACTAGCGGGGGGGTGACCAATGAGCAGTTCTTC. This sequence encodes CASSLTSGGVTNEQFF.

The chain couples TRBV7-8 to TRBJ2-7, with 8 nucleotides matching TRBD2. The CDR3 length is 15 residues. Trimming cost V 3 bases and J 0 bases; bases outside gene matches: 4. The germline gives CDR1 SGHVS, CDR2 FQNEAQ. CDR3 in DNA: TGTGCCAGCAGCTTTGGCGGGAGGCCCTCCTACGAGCAGTACTTC. It specifies CASSFGGRPSYEQYF.

This clone appeared a single time. The chain recombines TRBV7-9 with TRBJ2-7; 8 positions agree with TRBD1. CDR1 SEHNR and CDR2 FQNEAQ come from the germline V gene (reference sequence). Unmatched junction bases numbered 16, after V lost 4 bases and J lost 5 bases. The CDR3 covers 17 residues. This CDR3 reads CASSSPGQVTSGDEQYF. The CDR3 region has the DNA TGTGCCAGCAGCTCTCCGGGACAGGTGACTTCAGGGGACGAGCAGTACTTC.

V and J are TRBV9 and TRBJ1-4, with TRBD1 as a possible D gene (5 bases). Trimming pared 0 bases from V and 7 bases from J, leaving 13 bases between. The CDR3 spans 15 residues. Germline V gives CDR1 SGDLS, CDR2 YYNGEE. CDR3 loop: CASSVVGGKGEKLFF. The CDR3 DNA is TGTGCCAGCAGCGTAGTTGGGGGGAAGGGTGAAAAACTGTTTTTT.

The genes are TRBV7-9 and TRBJ2-1; 9 bases line up with TRBD2. J gave up 9 bases and V 2 bases, and 17 bases lay outside the gene matches. This CDR3 comprises 18 residues. The germline V gene encodes CDR1 SEHNR and CDR2 FQNEAQ (reference sequence). As DNA, the CDR3 is TGTGCCAGCAGCTTAAGATGGACTAGCGATACCGGCAGGGGTGAGCAGTTCTTC. Residues: CASSLRWTSDTGRGEQFF.

As concerns this clone: Additional DNA sequences in this sample encode the identical CDR3. The chain is built from TRBV5-1 and TRBJ2-3; D uncertain. V dropped 0 bases and J dropped 6 bases, with 5 bases sitting between them. The germline CDR1 and CDR2 sequences are SGHRS and YFSETQ. The CDR3 has 12 residues. This chain's CDR3 is CASSLATDTQYF. The CDR3 bases are TGCGCCAGCAGCTTGGCTACTGATACGCAGTATTTT.

The CDR3 loop reads CASSLPSDEQFF. Written as DNA, the CDR3 is TGCGCCAGCAGCTTGCCGAGCGATGAGCAGTTCTTC. The chain combines TRBV5-1 with TRBJ2-1; D unclear. V gave up 1 base and J gave up 8 bases, with 7 bases separating them. Germline V lookup: CDR1 SGHRS, CDR2 YFSETQ. The CDR3 length is 12 residues.

Turning to this clone: In the same sample, other DNA sequences code for this CDR3. This chain joins TRBV11-2 and TRBJ1-1, with D maybe TRBD1 (5 bases). Deletions cut 5 bases from V and 0 bases from J, with 7 bases between. This CDR3 contains 13 residues. CDR1 SGHAT and CDR2 FQNNGV come from the germline V gene. The CDR3 region is CASSQGVNTEAFF. DNA of the CDR3: TGTGCCAGCAGCCAGGGAGTGAACACTGAAGCTTTCTTT. Combining the CDR3 with reference TRBV11-2 and TRBJ1-1 gives the whole variable domain EAGVAQSPRYKIIEKRQSVAFWCNPISGHATLYWYQQILGQGPKLLIQFQNNGVVDDSQLPKDRFSAERLKGVDSTLKIQPAKLEDSAVYLCASSQGVNTEAFFGQGTRLTVV.

This sequence joins TRBV9 and TRBJ1-1; D may be TRBD1 (6 bases). This CDR3 has 15 amino acids. The V gene's germline CDR1 is SGDLS and CDR2 YYNGEE. V was cut by 1 base and J by 3 bases, with 13 bases left in between. In DNA, the CDR3 is TGTGCCAGCAGCGTACTTCAACCAGGGGACACTGAAGCTTTCTTT. The encoded protein is CASSVLQPGDTEAFF.

The CDR3: CASSSTGTVNSPLHF. The CDR3 bases are TGTGCCAGCAGCTCCACCGGGACGGTGAATTCACCCCTCCACTTT. The gene calls are TRBV11-3 and TRBJ1-6, with D perhaps TRBD1 (5 bases). The CDR3 covers 15 residues. The germline V and J ends were trimmed by 4 bases and 7 bases, with 14 bases remaining between them. CDR1 and CDR2 (germline): SGHNT, YENEEA.

The gene calls are TRBV5-6 and TRBJ2-7, with no clear D. Germline CDR1 is SGHDT and CDR2 is YYEEEE. V lost 4 bases to trimming and J lost 4 bases, with 9 bases between them. This CDR3 region has 12 residues. The CDR3 coding sequence is TGTGCCAGCAGCCGACAATCTTACGAGCAGTACTTC. Residues: CASSRQSYEQYF.

The chain has TRBV5-1 and TRBJ2-5, with a weak D call TRBD1 (6 bases). Germline CDR1 reads SGHRS; CDR2 reads YFSETQ. This CDR3 is 16 amino acids long. Trimming removed 2 bases at V and 2 bases at J, with 16 bases between. CDR3 nucleotides: TGCGCCAGCAGCTTAGGTCCGACAGGCAATCAAGAGACCCAGTACTTC. It translates to CASSLGPTGNQETQYF.